The present TCR beta chain was sequenced within a study of CD8+CD57+ T cells in acquired aplastic anemia. As for the study in general: The average for DNA from sorted CD4+ and CD8+ cells was 3.2 ug. In CD4+ cells, healthy donors produced an average of around 10 million reads. Study-level findings and limits: The number of CD8+ CDR3 sequences shared by patients and controls was twenty-nine. With respect to CD8+ Simpson's diversity, patients and controls did not differ significantly.

This clonotype was detected only a few times. Its antigen remains unidentified. Template material for TCR beta VDJ and CDR3 profiling consisted of genomic DNA. TCRdb passed the reads through MiXCR, listing each CDR3 protein once. Among about 130,000 distinct CDR3 sequences listed, about 40% were seen once. The V and J ends lost 3 bases and 5 bases respectively, with 8 bases between them. This CDR3 has 13 amino acids. Germline V lookup: CDR1 SSHAT, CDR2 FNYEAQ (reference sequence). The sequence was collected from a human donor in good health, serving as a control. Material for sequencing was sorted CD4+, CD8+, or CD8+CD57+ T cells (not recorded which) from PBMCs. This chain connects TRBV7-7 to TRBJ2-1; D is perhaps TRBD1 (6 bases). The CDR3 loop is CASSFGQNNEQFF. DNA for the CDR3: TGTGCCAGCAGCTTCGGACAGAACAATGAGCAGTTCTTC.